The sequence of this T cell receptor (beta chain) was determined in a study of response to subunit inactivated influenza vaccine. The ends were cut back, 5 bases at V and 0 bases at J, with 5 bases in the middle. CDR3 length: 13 residues. Germline V gene lookup returns CDR1 SGHTA and CDR2 FQGNSA. One entry per CDR3 protein, called by TCRdb with MiXCR from the RT-PCR reads. This table has roughly 460,000 distinct CDR3 sequences, approximately 10% appearing once. This chain joins TRBV7-2 and TRBJ1-3; D remains unclear. Sequences were derived from PBMCs from blood, sampled about 6 weeks after vaccination. The source is a man aged 50 to 59 who received an inactivated influenza vaccine. The CDR3 region has the DNA TGTGCCAGCAGCGCGGTCTCTGGAAACACCATATATTTT. Protein product: CASSAVSGNTIYF.